Following are 32 T cell receptor beta chains from one sample sequenced in a study of cytomegalovirus exposure and HLA in healthy donors (dated 2017 in TCRdb). The library was generated by the immunoSEQ multiplex PCR assay. A mixture of 60 forward primers for TCR Vbeta segments and 13 reverse primers for TCR Jbeta segments was used in the multiplex PCR. The clones in this table, taken by TCRdb from immuneACCESS, are in-frame only. Not every clone is retained; where verified, under half of the shortfall comes from an unresolved V gene, and the cause of the rest is unknown. Recorded for this sample are more than 95,000 clones; roughly 80% of them occurred a single time. 3.6% of the sample is held by the ten biggest clonotypes. The material sequenced was PBMCs. These receptors were obtained from a woman aged 40 to 49 in good health and CMV-seropositive.

This chain joins TRBV27 and TRBJ1-1, with a weak D call TRBD1 (5 bases). V was shortened by 2 bases and J by 3 bases, with 10 bases between the two germline ends. Germline V gene sequence: CDR1 MNHEY, CDR2 SMNVEV (reference sequence). There are 14 residues in the CDR3. CDR3 amino acids: CASSLRGHDTEAFF. The CDR3 coding sequence is TGTGCCAGCAGTTTACGAGGACACGACACTGAAGCTTTCTTT.

The DNA for the CDR3 is TGCGCCAGCAGCTTGGGACAGGCCGGGGCCAAAAACATTCAGTACTTC. Protein sequence: CASSLGQAGAKNIQYF. The genes are TRBV5-1 and TRBJ2-4; possible D gene TRBD1, 6 bases. In germline, CDR1 is SGHRS, CDR2 YFSETQ. The ends were cut back, 0 bases at V and 1 base at J, with 11 bases in the middle. The CDR3 has 16 amino acids.

This chain links TRBV29-1 with TRBJ2-7; 8 bases are shared with TRBD1. CDR1 is SQVTM and CDR2 is ANQGSEA in the germline V gene. The CDR3 has 12 amino acids. Trimming at V came to 7 bases and at J to 5 bases, leaving 7 bases not matched to a gene. The CDR3 DNA sequence: TGCAGCGCGCTGGGACAGGCCCACGAGCAGTACTTC. As protein: CSALGQAHEQYF.

The rearrangement uses TRBV30 and TRBJ1-1; the D gene is possibly TRBD1 (6 bases). The V gene's germline CDR1 is GTSNPN and CDR2 SVGIG (reference sequence). The CDR3 totals 16 residues. The ends were cut back, 0 bases at V and 1 base at J, with 15 bases in the middle. CDR3 residues: CAWSVPGGRWNTEAFF. The CDR3 bases are TGTGCCTGGAGTGTACCGGGGGGCAGGTGGAACACTGAAGCTTTCTTT.

The chain uses TRBV11-3 and TRBJ2-1; no clear D. Germline CDR1 is SGHNT and CDR2 is YENEEA. The CDR3 spans 15 residues. V dropped 2 bases and J dropped 3 bases, with 11 bases sitting between them. CDR3 amino acids: CASSLMGRYYNEQFF. In DNA form, the CDR3 reads TGTGCCAGCAGCTTAATGGGCAGGTACTACAATGAGCAGTTCTTC.

A single count supports this clone. The chain combines TRBV27 with TRBJ2-2; no clear D. Trimming shortened V by 3 bases and J by 5 bases, and 7 bases separated the two germline ends. Germline V gene data show CDR1 as MNHEY and CDR2 as SMNVEV (reference sequence). The CDR3 consists of 13 residues. CDR3 protein: CASSFMATGELFF. The CDR3 nucleotides read TGTGCCAGCAGTTTTATGGCAACCGGGGAGCTGTTTTTT.

This chain links TRBV19 with TRBJ2-6; the match to TRBD1 covers 8 bases. Germline trimming cut 2 bases from V and 4 bases from J; bases unmatched to any gene: 13. The germline gives CDR1 LNHDA, CDR2 SQIVND (reference sequence). The CDR3 is made up of 19 amino acids. This chain's CDR3 is CASSIQGQGVPSGANVLTF. Here the CDR3 DNA reads TGTGCCAGTAGTATACAAGGACAGGGAGTTCCGTCCGGGGCCAACGTCCTGACTTTC. The complete variable domain, with remaining parts taken from reference TRBV19 and TRBJ2-6, reads DGGITQSPKYLFRKEGQNVTLSCEQNLNHDAMYWYRQDPGQGLRLIYYSQIVNDFQKGDIAEGYSVSREKKESFPLTVTSAQKNPTAFYLCASSIQGQGVPSGANVLTFGAGSRLTVL.

The chain is built from TRBV2 and TRBJ2-1; 7 nucleotides line up with TRBD1. The trim removed 4 bases at V and 0 bases at J, leaving 6 bases unmatched. Germline CDR1 SNHLY, CDR2 FYNNEI. CDR3 length: 16 residues. The CDR3 DNA sequence: TGTGCCAGCAGTGGGGACAGCGAGAGCTCCTACAATGAGCAGTTCTTC. It yields the protein CASSGDSESSYNEQFF.

The chain recombines TRBV7-2 with TRBJ2-7; the match to TRBD2 covers 7 bases. The germline V gene encodes CDR1 SGHTA and CDR2 FQGNSA. The CDR3 runs to 16 residues. With 5 bases clipped from V and 4 bases from J, the junction kept 14 bases outside the gene matches. CDR3 DNA sequence: TGTGCCAGCAGCGCCCTGCCCGGGAGGAGTACTTACGAGCAGTACTTC. It yields the protein CASSALPGRSTYEQYF.

This chain connects TRBV5-1 to TRBJ2-1; the match to TRBD2 covers 7 bases. The J segment lost 6 bases and the V segment lost 4 bases, leaving 10 bases of the junction unmatched. Germline V gives CDR1 SGHRS, CDR2 YFSETQ. The CDR3 sequence is 15 residues long. Here the CDR3 DNA reads TGCGCCAGCAGCCTCCTAGGCGGGAGAGGCAATGAGCAGTTCTTC. Protein: CASSLLGGRGNEQFF.

The chain uses TRBV2 and TRBJ1-2, with TRBD1 matching 9 bases. J lost 4 bases, V lost 5 bases, and 14 bases had no gene match. This CDR3 has 17 residues. Germline values: CDR1 SNHLY, CDR2 FYNNEI. The CDR3 DNA is TGTGCCAGCAGTCTCACACTAGACAGGGGGGTAGTCTATGGCTACACCTTC. Translated: CASSLTLDRGVVYGYTF.

The chain recombines TRBV5-1 with TRBJ2-1; possible D gene TRBD2, 6 bases. The germline V and J ends were trimmed by 2 bases and 8 bases, with 14 bases remaining between them. The CDR3 totals 14 residues. Germline loops: CDR1 SGHRS, CDR2 YFSETQ. In DNA, the CDR3 is TGCGCCAGCAGCTTTCGACTAGGATTCTATGAGCAGTTCTTC. Protein product: CASSFRLGFYEQFF.

The chain links TRBV9 to TRBJ2-7; TRBD2 is a possible D gene (6 bases). Trimming removed 0 bases from V and 5 bases from J, with 15 bases in between. The V gene's germline CDR1 is SGDLS and CDR2 YYNGEE. The length of the CDR3 is 15 residues. Here the CDR3 DNA reads TGTGCCAGCAGCGTAGCCGAGGGAGGAGTTGACGAGCAGTACTTC. The encoded protein is CASSVAEGGVDEQYF.

This chain links TRBV2 with TRBJ2-3; D unresolved. V was cut by 2 bases and J by 0 bases, with 9 bases left in between. The CDR3 runs to 15 residues. CDR1 is SNHLY, CDR2 FYNNEI, per germline. The CDR3 here is CASSERVASTDTQYF. Written as DNA, the CDR3 is TGTGCCAGCAGTGAACGGGTGGCGAGCACAGATACGCAGTATTTT.

Notes on this clone: Other DNA sequences of this sample code for an identical CDR3. The rearrangement joins TRBV9 to TRBJ2-1, with 10 bases lining up with TRBD2. Trimming removed 0 bases from V and 2 bases from J; junction bases left unmatched: 2. Germline CDR1 and CDR2: SGDLS and YYNGEE. The CDR3 sequence is 16 residues long. Written as DNA, the CDR3 is TGTGCCAGCAGCGTAGGGCTAGCGGGAGCCTACAATGAGCAGTTCTTC. It specifies CASSVGLAGAYNEQFF.

This clone was detected once. This CDR3 is CASGLVRTGQEIYEQYF. DNA for the CDR3: TGTGCTAGTGGTTTGGTACGGACGGGACAGGAGATCTACGAGCAGTACTTC. The chain joins TRBV12-5 to TRBJ2-7; 8 nucleotides agree with TRBD1. V shed 0 bases, J shed 3 bases, and the junction held 10 bases outside the gene matches. CDR1 LGHNT and CDR2 FRNRAP come from the germline V gene. The CDR3 is made up of 17 amino acids. Full variable domain (remainder filled in from reference TRBV12-5 and TRBJ2-7): DARVTQTPRHKVTEMGQEVTMRCQPILGHNTVFWYRQTMMQGLELLAYFRNRAPLDDSGMPKDRFSAEMPDATLATLKIQPSEPRDSAVYFCASGLVRTGQEIYEQYFGPGTRLTVT.

The V gene is TRBV5-3, the J gene TRBJ2-3, with D perhaps TRBD2 (5 bases). TRBV5-3 is an ORF, and what it does is uncertain. The CDR3 totals 16 residues. With 4 bases removed from V and 3 bases from J, the gap between germline ends came to 18 bases. The CDR3 sequence: CARSPPDSFPTDTQYF. The DNA of the CDR3 is TGTGCCAGAAGCCCACCGGACTCCTTCCCAACAGATACGCAGTATTTT.

The V gene is TRBV7-6, the J gene TRBJ2-1; TRBD2 agrees at 15 bases. The CDR3 sequence is 17 residues long. Germline loops: CDR1 SGHVS, CDR2 FNYEAQ. Trimming cost V 1 base and J 6 bases; bases outside gene matches: 4. The CDR3 spells CASSLGGLAGGSNEQFF. In nucleotides, the CDR3 is TGTGCCAGCAGCTTAGGGGGACTAGCGGGAGGATCCAATGAGCAGTTCTTC.

V is TRBV2 and J is TRBJ2-5; 11 bases agree with TRBD1. With the DNA end fitting TRBJ2-7 better, the J assignment may be wrong. The CDR3 totals 14 residues. The germline gives CDR1 SNHLY, CDR2 FYNNEI. CDR3 in DNA: TGTGCCAGCAGAGGACAGGGGGCAGGCTACGAGCAGTACTTC. Its translation is CASRGQGAGYEQYF.

The chain links TRBV7-9 to TRBJ2-7, with TRBD2 as a possible D gene (5 bases). CDR3 size: 19 residues. Germline CDR1 reads SEHNR; CDR2 reads FQNEAQ (reference sequence). V lost 0 bases and J lost 4, with 25 bases in between. The CDR3 DNA is TGTGCCAGCAGCTTAGCTTACCCTCCGGGCCTCGGAGGTCGTTACGAGCAGTACTTC. Its protein product is CASSLAYPPGLGGRYEQYF. Full variable domain (outside the CDR3, taken from reference TRBV7-9 and TRBJ2-7): DTGVSQNPRHKITKRGQNVTFRCDPISEHNRLYWYRQTLGQGPEFLTYFQNEAQLEKSRLLSDRFSAERPKGSFSTLEIQRTEQGDSAMYLCASSLAYPPGLGGRYEQYFGPGTRLTVT.

The gene calls are TRBV25-1 and TRBJ2-1, with 8 bases matching TRBD2. Germline values: CDR1 MGHDK, CDR2 SYGVNS. The CDR3 extends over 13 amino acids. The trim removed 1 base at V and 9 bases at J, leaving 2 bases unmatched. The DNA for the CDR3 is TGTGCCAGCAGTGAATTCGGGAGGGGTGAGCAGTTCTTC. Translating gives CASSEFGRGEQFF.

J is TRBJ2-1 and V is TRBV10-3, with D uncertain. Germline CDR1 reads ENHRY; CDR2 reads SYGVKD. This CDR3 is 17 amino acids long. Between the trimmed V and J ends, which lost 3 bases and 1 base, there was a span of 16 bases. In DNA form, the CDR3 reads TGTGCCATCAGTGATAACGAGCATTTAAGATCCTACAATGAGCAGTTCTTC. Protein product: CAISDNEHLRSYNEQFF.

This clone was seen only a few times. The chain recombines TRBV27 with TRBJ2-1; 8 nucleotides agree with TRBD2. V trimming: 0 bases; J trimming: 7 bases; junction bases outside the gene matches: 5. CDR1 is MNHEY and CDR2 is SMNVEV in the germline V gene (reference sequence). The CDR3 runs to 15 residues. In DNA form, the CDR3 reads TGTGCCAGCAGTTTATCGTATTCGGGGGGGAATGAGCAGTTCTTC. Translated, it gives CASSLSYSGGNEQFF.

The V call is TRBV28, the J call TRBJ1-2, with D possibly being TRBD1 (5 bases). The CDR3 sequence is 14 residues long. Germline CDR1 MDHEN, CDR2 SYDVKM. With 3 bases removed from V and 0 bases from J, the gap between germline ends came to 8 bases. In nucleotides, the CDR3 is TGTGCCAGCAGTTTCGGGACTGCTAACTATGGCTACACCTTC. It yields the protein CASSFGTANYGYTF.

This chain connects TRBV5-4 to TRBJ2-1; 7 bases map to TRBD2. The CDR3 spans 14 residues. V shed 2 bases, J shed 4 bases, and the junction held 3 bases outside the gene matches. Germline V gene lookup returns CDR1 SGHNT and CDR2 YYREEE (reference sequence). The CDR3 spells CASSFRTRYNEQFF. CDR3 DNA sequence: TGTGCCAGCAGCTTCCGGACTAGATACAATGAGCAGTTCTTC.

The chain carries TRBV5-4 and TRBJ2-7; weak D call: TRBD1 (6 bases). The germline gives CDR1 SGHNT, CDR2 YYREEE (reference sequence). The ends were cut back, 0 bases at V and 2 bases at J, with 6 bases in the middle. The CDR3 has 13 residues. This CDR3 is CASSLGGPYEQYF. For the CDR3, the DNA is TGTGCCAGCAGCTTGGGGGGGCCCTACGAGCAGTACTTC.

This clone was observed a single time. CDR3 nucleotides: TGTGCCAGCAGCTTTGGGGAGCCGGGAGTGTCCGGGGAGCTGTTTTTT. Translation: CASSFGEPGVSGELFF. This sequence joins TRBV7-3 and TRBJ2-2, with a tentative D call TRBD2 (6 bases). Germline values: CDR1 SGHTA, CDR2 FQGTGA. The CDR3 is made up of 16 amino acids. With 3 bases removed from V and 6 bases from J, the gap between germline ends came to 17 bases.

The rearrangement uses TRBV6-4 and TRBJ2-7, with a weak D call TRBD2 (6 bases). The CDR3 is 14 residues long. Germline V gene sequence: CDR1 MRHNA, CDR2 SNTAGT. The germline V and J ends were trimmed by 4 bases and 1 base, with 11 bases remaining between them. The CDR3 nucleotides read TGTGCCAGCAGTGGCTCGGCGGGATCCTACGAGCAGTACTTC. Encoded protein: CASSGSAGSYEQYF.

The DNA for the CDR3 is TGTGCCAGTAGTCTAGCGGGAGTCCGGGAGACCCAGTACTTC. Residues: CASSLAGVRETQYF. This chain connects TRBV19 to TRBJ2-5; TRBD2 aligns across 10 bases. From germline, CDR1 is LNHDA and CDR2 SQIVND (reference sequence). The CDR3 extends over 14 amino acids. Germline trimming cut 5 bases from V and 5 bases from J; bases unmatched to any gene: 5.

The genes are TRBV7-6 and TRBJ2-5, with D tentatively TRBD2 (6 bases). The CDR3 runs to 16 residues. Germline values: CDR1 SGHVS, CDR2 FNYEAQ. V was trimmed by 6 bases and J by 4 bases, leaving 21 bases between them. The CDR3 DNA reads as TGTGCCAGCAGTTCTACACTAACCCCGCGGGGAGAGACCCAGTACTTC. It encodes CASSSTLTPRGETQYF.

This clone has more than one count but fewer than ten. This rearrangement joins TRBV6-5 to TRBJ2-1; TRBD2 matches 13 bases. Germline CDR1 MNHEY, CDR2 SVGAGI. Trimming at V came to 6 bases and at J to 8 bases, leaving 4 bases not matched to a gene. This CDR3 spans 14 amino acids. CDR3 nucleotides: TGTGCCAGCAGATCCGGACTAGCGGGAGATGAGCAGTTCTTC. The encoded protein is CASRSGLAGDEQFF.

This sequence joins TRBV6-1 and TRBJ1-5; 9 nucleotides match TRBD1. Germline V CDR1 and CDR2: MNHNS, SASEGT. V lost 5 bases, J lost 1 base, and 3 bases stayed unmatched. This CDR3 has 15 residues. The CDR3 sequence is CASSRQGGSNQPQHF. The CDR3 DNA sequence: TGTGCCAGCAGTAGACAGGGGGGAAGCAATCAGCCCCAGCATTTT.